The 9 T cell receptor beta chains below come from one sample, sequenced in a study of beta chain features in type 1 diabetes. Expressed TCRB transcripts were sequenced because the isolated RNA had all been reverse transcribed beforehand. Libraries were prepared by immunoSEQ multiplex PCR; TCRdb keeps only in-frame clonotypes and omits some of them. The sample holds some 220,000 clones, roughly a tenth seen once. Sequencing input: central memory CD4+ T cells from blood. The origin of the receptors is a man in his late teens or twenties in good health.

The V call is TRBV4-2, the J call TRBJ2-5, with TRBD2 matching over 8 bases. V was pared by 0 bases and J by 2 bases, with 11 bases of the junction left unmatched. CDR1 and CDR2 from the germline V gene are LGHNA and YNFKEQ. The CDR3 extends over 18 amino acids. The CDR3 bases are TGTGCCAGCAGCCAAGAGATGGCGCTAGCGGGTAATCAAGAGACCCAGTACTTC. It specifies CASSQEMALAGNQETQYF.

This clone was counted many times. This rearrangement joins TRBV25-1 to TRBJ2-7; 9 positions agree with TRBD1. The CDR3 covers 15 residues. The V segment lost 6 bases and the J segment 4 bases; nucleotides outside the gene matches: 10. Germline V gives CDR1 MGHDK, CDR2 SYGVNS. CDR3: CASSDPGQGFYEQYF. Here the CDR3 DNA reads TGTGCCAGCAGCGATCCGGGACAGGGATTTTACGAGCAGTACTTC.

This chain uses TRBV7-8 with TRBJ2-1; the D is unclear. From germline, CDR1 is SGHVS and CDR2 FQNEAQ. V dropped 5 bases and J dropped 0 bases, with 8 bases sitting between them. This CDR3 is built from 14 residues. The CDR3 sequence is CASSPQSSYNEQFF. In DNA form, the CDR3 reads TGTGCCAGCAGCCCGCAGAGCTCCTACAATGAGCAGTTCTTC.

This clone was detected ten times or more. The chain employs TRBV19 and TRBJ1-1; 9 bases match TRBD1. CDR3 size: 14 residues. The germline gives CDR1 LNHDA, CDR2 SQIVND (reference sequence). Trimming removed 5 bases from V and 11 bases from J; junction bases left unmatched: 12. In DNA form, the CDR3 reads TGTGCCAGTAGTTATGCCGGGACAGGGCTGCGTGCTTTCTTT. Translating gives CASSYAGTGLRAFF.

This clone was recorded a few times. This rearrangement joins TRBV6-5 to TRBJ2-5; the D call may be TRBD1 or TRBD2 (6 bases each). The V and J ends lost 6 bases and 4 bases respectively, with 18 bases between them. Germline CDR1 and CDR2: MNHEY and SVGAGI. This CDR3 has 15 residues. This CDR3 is CASRERPGAPETQYF. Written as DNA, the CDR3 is TGTGCCAGCAGAGAGAGGCCGGGGGCGCCAGAGACCCAGTACTTC.

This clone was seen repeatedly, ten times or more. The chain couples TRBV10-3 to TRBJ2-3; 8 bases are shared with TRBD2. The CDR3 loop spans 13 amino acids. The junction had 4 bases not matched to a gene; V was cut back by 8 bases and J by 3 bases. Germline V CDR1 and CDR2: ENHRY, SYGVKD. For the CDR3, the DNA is TGTGCCATCGCCCCTAGCGGGACAGATACGCAGTATTTT. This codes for CAIAPSGTDTQYF.

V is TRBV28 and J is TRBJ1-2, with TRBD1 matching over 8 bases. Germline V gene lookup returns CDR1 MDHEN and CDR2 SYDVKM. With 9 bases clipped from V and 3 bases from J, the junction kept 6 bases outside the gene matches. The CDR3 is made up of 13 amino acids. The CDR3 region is CASRTGIDYGYTF. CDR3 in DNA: TGTGCCAGTCGGACAGGGATCGACTATGGCTACACCTTC.

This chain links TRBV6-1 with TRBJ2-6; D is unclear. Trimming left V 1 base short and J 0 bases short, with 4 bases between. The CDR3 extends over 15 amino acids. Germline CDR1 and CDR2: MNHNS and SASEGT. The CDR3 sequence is CASSEGVSGANVLTF. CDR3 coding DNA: TGTGCCAGCAGTGAAGGAGTCTCTGGGGCCAACGTCCTGACTTTC.

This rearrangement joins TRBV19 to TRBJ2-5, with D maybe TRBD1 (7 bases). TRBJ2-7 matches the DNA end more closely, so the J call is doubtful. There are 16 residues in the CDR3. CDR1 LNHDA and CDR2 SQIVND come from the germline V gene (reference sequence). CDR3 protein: CASSIGGTAFSYEQYF. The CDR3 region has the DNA TGTGCCAGTAGTATTGGCGGGACAGCGTTCTCCTACGAGCAGTACTTC.